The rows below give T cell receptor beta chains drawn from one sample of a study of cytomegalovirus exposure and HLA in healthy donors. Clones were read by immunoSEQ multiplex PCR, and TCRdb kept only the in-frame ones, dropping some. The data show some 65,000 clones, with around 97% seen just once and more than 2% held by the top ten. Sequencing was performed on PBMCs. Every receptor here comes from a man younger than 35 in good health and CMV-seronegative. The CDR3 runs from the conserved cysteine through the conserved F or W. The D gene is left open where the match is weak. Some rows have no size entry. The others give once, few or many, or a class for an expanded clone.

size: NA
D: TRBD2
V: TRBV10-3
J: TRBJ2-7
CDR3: CAISETSVLWEQYF
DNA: TGTGCCATCAGCGAAACTAGCGTCTTGTGGGAGCAGTACTTC

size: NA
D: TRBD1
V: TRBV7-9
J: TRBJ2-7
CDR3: CASSSTGVDEQYF
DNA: TGTGCCAGCAGCTCGACAGGGGTCGACGAGCAGTACTTC

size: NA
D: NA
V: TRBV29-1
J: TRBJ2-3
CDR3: CSGGMEAPDTQYF
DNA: TGCAGCGGGGGCATGGAAGCCCCAGATACGCAGTATTTT

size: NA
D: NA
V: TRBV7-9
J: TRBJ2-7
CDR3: CASSPPLGQTYEQYF
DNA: TGTGCCAGCAGCCCCCCTCTCGGACAGACTTACGAGCAGTACTTC

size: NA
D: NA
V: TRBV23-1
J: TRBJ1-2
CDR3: CASSITGTSYTF
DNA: TGCGCCAGCAGTATAACAGGGACTAGCTACACCTTC

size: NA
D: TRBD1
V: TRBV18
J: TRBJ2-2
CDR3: CASSLGQATNTGELFF
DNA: TGTGCCAGCTCCCTCGGACAGGCAACGAACACCGGGGAGCTGTTTTTT

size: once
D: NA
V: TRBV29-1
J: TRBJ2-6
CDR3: CSVEVGQPFSGANVLTF
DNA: TGCAGCGTTGAAGTTGGACAGCCCTTCTCTGGGGCCAACGTCCTGACTTTC

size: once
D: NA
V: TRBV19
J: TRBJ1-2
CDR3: CASSIADSGLYGYTF
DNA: TGTGCCAGTAGTATAGCTGACAGTGGGCTCTATGGCTACACCTTC

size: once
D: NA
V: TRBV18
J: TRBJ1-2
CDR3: CVSSPEGSYGYTF
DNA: TGTGTCAGCTCACCAGAGGGAAGCTATGGCTACACCTTC

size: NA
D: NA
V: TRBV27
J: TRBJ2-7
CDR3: CASSLGQSYEQYF
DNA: TGTGCCAGCAGTTTAGGACAGTCCTACGAGCAGTACTTC

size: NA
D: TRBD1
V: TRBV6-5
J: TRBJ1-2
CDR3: CASSYRTGNYGYTF
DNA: TGTGCCAGCAGTTACAGGACAGGGAACTATGGCTACACCTTC

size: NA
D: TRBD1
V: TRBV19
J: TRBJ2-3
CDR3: CASSPGQGFIDTQYF
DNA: TGTGCCAGTAGTCCCGGACAGGGGTTTATAGATACGCAGTATTTT

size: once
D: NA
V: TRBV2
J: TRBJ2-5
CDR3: CASWTWKETQYF
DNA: TGTGCCAGCTGGACTTGGAAAGAGACCCAGTACTTC

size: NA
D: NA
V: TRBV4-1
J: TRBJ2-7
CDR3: CASSQDAGLFYEQYF
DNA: TGCGCCAGCAGCCAAGATGCAGGGTTGTTCTACGAGCAGTACTTC

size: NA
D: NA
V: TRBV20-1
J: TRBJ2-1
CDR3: CSAGGWNEQFF
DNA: TGCAGTGCCGGGGGTTGGAATGAGCAGTTCTTC